This T cell receptor (beta chain) was sequenced in a study of blood T cell repertoires in COVID-19. Study as a whole: Spain, Italy and the United States supplied samples that represented acute and convalescent COVID-19. T cells, B-cell-depleted T cells, or PBMCs supplied cDNA or gDNA.

The CDR3 is made up of 16 amino acids. J lost 7 bases, V lost 4 bases, and 8 bases had no gene match. CDR1 and CDR2 (germline): LGHNA, YSLEER. Per the study methods: Amplification of reference gene primers provided the estimated nucleated cell counts. Repertoires were generated with immunoSEQ multiplex PCR, while TCRdb's copy carries only in-frame clones and drops some. That table supplies the V and J calls and clone size; D and trimming were determined from the DNA. In the table there are 200,000 to 250,000 clones, about 90% of which are singletons. The receptor was isolated from a young man with active or convalescent COVID-19. The V call is TRBV4-3, the J call TRBJ1-4; 11 nucleotides agree with TRBD1. Sequencing was performed on peripheral blood. CDR3 in DNA: TGCGCCAGCAGCCCGGGGCGGGGACAGGGGGGTGAAAAACTGTTTTTT. Amino acid sequence: CASSPGRGQGGEKLFF.